Following are 20 T cell receptor beta chains from one sample sequenced in a study of blood T cell repertoires in COVID-19. Produced via immunoSEQ multiplex PCR; TCRdb's table is partial and in-frame only. The repertoire holds 60,000 to 80,000 clones, with 80% to 90% as singletons. The sequenced material came from peripheral blood. These receptors all stem from a woman aged 55-69 years with COVID-19, enrolled during active disease.

The chain carries TRBV11-3 and TRBJ2-7; D gene unclear. Germline CDR1 and CDR2: SGHNT and YENEEA. CDR3 length: 11 residues. V dropped 3 bases and J dropped 8 bases, with 8 bases sitting between them. Here the CDR3 DNA reads TGTGCCAGCAGCTTTGGTACAAAGCAGTACTTC. Protein product: CASSFGTKQYF.

CDR3 sequence: CASSSYGQGGNQPQHF. CDR3 nucleotide sequence: TGTGCCAGCAGTTCCTACGGACAGGGAGGGAATCAGCCCCAGCATTTT. This sequence joins TRBV27 and TRBJ1-5; 8 bases are shared with TRBD1. CDR3 length: 16 amino acids. Germline CDR1 MNHEY, CDR2 SMNVEV (reference sequence). After removal of 4 bases from V and 4 bases from J, the junction contained 9 bases not matched to a gene.

The V call is TRBV11-2, the J call TRBJ2-1; 8 nucleotides agree with TRBD2. Germline V gene data show CDR1 as SGHAT and CDR2 as FQNNGV. The J segment lost 2 bases and the V segment lost 1 base, leaving 7 bases of the junction unmatched. The CDR3 is 17 residues long. CDR3 sequence (DNA): TGTGCCAGCAGCTTAGGAGTAGCGGGGCCTACCTACAATGAGCAGTTCTTC. Its protein product is CASSLGVAGPTYNEQFF.

J is TRBJ2-7 and V is TRBV5-6; 10 nucleotides align to TRBD1. V lost 0 bases, J lost 7 bases, and 4 bases stayed unmatched. The CDR3 loop spans 14 amino acids. Per germline, CDR1 SGHDT and CDR2 YYEEEE. The CDR3 here is CASSLGQGAREQYF. The CDR3 DNA follows: TGTGCCAGCAGCTTGGGACAGGGGGCGAGGGAGCAGTACTTC.

J is TRBJ2-7 and V is TRBV6-1; D unresolved. CDR3 length: 15 amino acids. Trimming left V 1 base short and J 0 bases short, with 10 bases between. The germline CDR1 and CDR2 sequences are MNHNS and SASEGT. This CDR3 is CASSEGNLGSYEQYF. CDR3 coding DNA: TGTGCCAGCAGTGAAGGTAACCTAGGCTCCTACGAGCAGTACTTC.

For this clone: The junction differs from germline at one of its ends, possibly a read error. V is TRBV7-9 and J is TRBJ1-2; the D gene is possibly TRBD1 (5 bases). CDR3 size: 10 residues. Germline CDR1 and CDR2: SEHNR and FQNEAQ (reference sequence). The DNA for the CDR3 is TGTGCCAGCAGCCTTGGGAGGACACGCTTC. Protein product: CASSLGRTRF.

The chain joins TRBV4-3 to TRBJ2-5; 8 bases line up with TRBD2. The CDR3 totals 17 residues. Germline V lookup: CDR1 LGHNA, CDR2 YSLEER. V trimming: 3 bases; J trimming: 3 bases; junction bases outside the gene matches: 12. In nucleotides, the CDR3 is TGCGCCAGCAGCCAGGTCGGGGCTAGCGGGTATAAAGAGACCCAGTACTTC. As protein: CASSQVGASGYKETQYF.

This clone occurred once. The chain uses TRBV10-1 and TRBJ1-2; tentatively, D is TRBD1 (6 bases). With 0 bases removed from V and 5 bases from J, the gap between germline ends came to 10 bases. CDR1 WNHNN and CDR2 SYGVQD come from the germline V gene (reference sequence). The CDR3 is 14 residues long. CDR3 protein: CASSESGTPYGYTF. For the CDR3, the DNA is TGCGCCAGCAGTGAGTCGGGGACACCTTATGGCTACACCTTC.

This chain joins TRBV2 and TRBJ2-1; TRBD2 aligns across 8 bases. V shed 6 bases and J 1 base; nucleotides not matched to a gene: 11. The CDR3 contains 17 residues. Germline V CDR1 and CDR2: SNHLY, FYNNEI. The CDR3 bases are TGTGCCAGCAGCACGGGACTAGTGGAACGGTCCTACAATGAGCAGTTCTTC. Its translation: CASSTGLVERSYNEQFF.

The table lists this clone with a count of one. The chain combines TRBV6-2 or TRBV6-3 with TRBJ2-4; tentative D call: TRBD2 (5 bases). Trimming removed 0 bases at V and 0 bases at J, with 6 bases between. CDR3 length: 15 residues. CDR1 and CDR2 from the germline V gene are MNHEY and SVGEGT. The CDR3 loop is CASSYSGRAKNIQYF. The CDR3 region has the DNA TGTGCCAGCAGTTACTCTGGGAGAGCCAAAAACATTCAGTACTTC.

In nucleotides, the CDR3 is TGTGCCAGCAGCTTCGGGGTGGCAGCTGGAAACACCATATATTTT. This encodes CASSFGVAAGNTIYF. The V call is TRBV7-2, the J call TRBJ1-3; no firm D call. There are 15 residues in the CDR3. V was trimmed by 3 bases and J by 2 bases, leaving 11 bases between them. The germline CDR1 and CDR2 sequences are SGHTA and FQGNSA.

This clone was recorded only once. The rearrangement uses TRBV5-6 and TRBJ1-2; D gene ambiguous. Germline-derived CDR1 and CDR2 are SGHDT and YYEEEE. CDR3 length: 13 residues. Trimming removed 4 bases at V and 7 bases at J, with 14 bases between. The CDR3 sequence: CASSPILRPGYTF. The CDR3 DNA follows: TGTGCCAGCAGCCCGATTTTGCGGCCTGGCTACACCTTC.

This clone was detected a few times. The chain employs TRBV4-3 and TRBJ2-1; unclear D gene. The CDR3 has 14 residues. With 4 bases removed from V and 5 bases from J, the gap between germline ends came to 12 bases. CDR1 and CDR2 from the germline V gene are LGHNA and YSLEER. CDR3 amino acids: CASSLFRSNNEQFF. DNA of the CDR3: TGCGCCAGCAGCCTTTTCCGGAGTAACAATGAGCAGTTCTTC.

This sequence joins TRBV5-1 and TRBJ1-1, with a weak D call TRBD1 (6 bases). Looked up from germline, CDR1 is SGHRS and CDR2 is YFSETQ. The V end was cut by 2 bases, the J end by 3 bases, with 11 bases between. There are 14 residues in the CDR3. CDR3 in DNA: TGCGCCAGCAGCTTCGGGGGGGCAGACACTGAAGCTTTCTTT. It is translated as CASSFGGADTEAFF.

The chain combines TRBV5-1 with TRBJ2-2; 9 positions agree with TRBD1. Germline CDR1 is SGHRS and CDR2 is YFSETQ. The CDR3 loop spans 18 amino acids. J lost 2 bases, V lost 1 base, and 9 bases had no gene match. The CDR3 region is CASSLRRAGQGNTGELFF. For the CDR3, the DNA is TGCGCCAGCAGCTTGAGACGAGCGGGACAGGGTAACACCGGGGAGCTGTTTTTT.

The CDR3 sequence: CASSQGLAGDEQFF. DNA for the CDR3: TGCGCCAGCAGCCAGGGACTAGCGGGAGATGAGCAGTTCTTC. This chain connects TRBV4-1 to TRBJ2-1; 14 positions agree with TRBD2. J was trimmed by 8 bases and V by 3 bases; bases with no gene match: 0. CDR3 size: 14 residues. CDR1 is MGHRA and CDR2 is YSYEKL in the germline V gene.

This clone was found once. The CDR3 is CASKADSSTDTQYF. The CDR3, as DNA: TGTGCCAGTAAGGCGGACTCTAGCACAGATACGCAGTATTTT. The gene calls are TRBV19 and TRBJ2-3; possibly TRBD2 for D (5 bases). The germline V gene encodes CDR1 LNHDA and CDR2 SQIVND (reference sequence). The CDR3 consists of 14 residues. Trimming took off 7 bases at V and 0 bases at J, with 11 bases between the two ends.

This clone came up once. CDR3 amino acids: CASSLRRANEKLFF. DNA of the CDR3: TGTGCCAGTAGCCTTCGGCGGGCTAATGAAAAACTGTTTTTT. The rearrangement links TRBV19 to TRBJ1-4; D remains ambiguous. Germline V gene lookup returns CDR1 LNHDA and CDR2 SQIVND (reference sequence). The CDR3 consists of 14 residues. V was trimmed by 6 bases and J by 3 bases, leaving 11 bases between them. Combining the CDR3 with reference TRBV19 and TRBJ1-4 gives the whole variable domain DGGITQSPKYLFRKEGQNVTLSCEQNLNHDAMYWYRQDPGQGLRLIYYSQIVNDFQKGDIAEGYSVSREKKESFPLTVTSAQKNPTAFYLCASSLRRANEKLFFGSGTQLSVL.

V and J are TRBV7-9 and TRBJ2-7; 8 positions agree with TRBD2. CDR3 length: 15 residues. J was trimmed by 7 bases and V by 6 bases; bases with no gene match: 14. Looked up from germline, CDR1 is SEHNR and CDR2 is FQNEAQ (reference sequence). CDR3 sequence reads: CASSLSGSSFGEQYF. The CDR3 DNA is TGTGCCAGCAGTTTAAGCGGGAGTTCCTTCGGGGAGCAGTACTTC.

The genes are TRBV30 and TRBJ2-3; 10 nucleotides line up with TRBD1. CDR1 is GTSNPN and CDR2 is SVGIG in the germline V gene (reference sequence). The CDR3 runs to 13 residues. J was trimmed by 7 bases and V by 8 bases; bases with no gene match: 9. The CDR3 here is CAGDRGFYYTQYF. DNA for the CDR3: TGTGCCGGGGACAGGGGATTTTACTATACGCAGTATTTT.